This is a list of T cell receptor beta chains from one sample in a study of blood T cell repertoires in COVID-19. Data came from immunoSEQ multiplex PCR; TCRdb stores just in-frame clones and leaves some out. Of 200,000 to 250,000 clones listed, around nine tenths are singletons. The specimen was PBMCs or T cells enriched from blood (not recorded which). Receptors originate from a woman under 30 who had recovered from COVID-19. Both conserved end residues are part of each CDR3. The D gene is left open where the match is weak. A row's size may be missing; if present it is once, few, many or a size class.

D: .; J: TRBJ2-3; V: TRBV28; size: .; DNA: TGTGCCAGCTTACGGGGAATCACAGATACGCAGTATTTT; CDR3: CASLRGITDTQYF
D: .; J: TRBJ2-3; V: TRBV11-3; size: .; DNA: TGTGCCAGCAGCTTAGATGACAGTGCAGATACGCAGTATTTT; CDR3: CASSLDDSADTQYF
D: TRBD1; J: TRBJ2-3; V: TRBV19; size: .; DNA: TGTGCCAGTAGTCGGGACAGGGGAGATTGGGGTGACTACACAGATACGCAGTATTTT; CDR3: CASSRDRGDWGDYTDTQYF
D: .; J: TRBJ2-1; V: TRBV28; size: once; DNA: TGTGCCAGCAGGGGGGGGGCCCCTACTTATGAGCAGTTCTTC; CDR3: CASRGGAPTYEQFF
D: TRBD1; J: TRBJ2-3; V: TRBV11-3; size: .; DNA: TGTGCCAGCAGCCCAAGGACAGGGTCTTTGACAGATACGCAGTATTTT; CDR3: CASSPRTGSLTDTQYF
D: .; J: TRBJ1-2; V: TRBV11-3; size: .; DNA: TGTGCCAGCAGCTTAGGGAGGACCGTAGCTAACTATGGCTACACCTTC; CDR3: CASSLGRTVANYGYTF
D: TRBD1; J: TRBJ2-7; V: TRBV5-1; size: .; DNA: TGCGCCAGCAGCGCTCCGGGACAGAGTCCCTCTCAGTACTTC; CDR3: CASSAPGQSPSQYF
D: .; J: TRBJ2-1; V: TRBV28; size: .; DNA: TGTGCCAGCTTAGTGGACAATGAGCAGTTCTTC; CDR3: CASLVDNEQFF
D: TRBD2; J: TRBJ2-7; V: TRBV7-6; size: .; DNA: TGTGCCAGCAGCCCTAGCGGGGCCTACGAGCAGTACTTC; CDR3: CASSPSGAYEQYF
D: TRBD1; J: TRBJ1-1; V: TRBV9; size: once; DNA: TGTGCCAGCAGCAGATCGGGACAGGGTACTGTAGCGAACACTGAAGCTTTCTTT; CDR3: CASSRSGQGTVANTEAFF
D: TRBD2; J: TRBJ2-7; V: TRBV7-9; size: .; DNA: TGTGCCAGCAGCCCCAGCGGGGGCCTCTCCTACGAGCAGTACTTC; CDR3: CASSPSGGLSYEQYF
D: TRBD1; J: TRBJ1-1; V: TRBV13; size: .; DNA: TGTGCCAGCAGCACTGGACAGGGTACAATAGCTTTCTTT; CDR3: CASSTGQGTIAFF
D: .; J: TRBJ2-1; V: TRBV6-5; size: .; DNA: TGTGCCACGGGGCGGGGCGGAGAAGCTAATGAGCAGTTCTTC; CDR3: CATGRGGEANEQFF
D: TRBD2; J: TRBJ2-1; V: TRBV10-2; size: .; DNA: TGCGCCAGCGAGCTTCGACTAGCGGGATACAATGAGCAGTTCTTC; CDR3: CASELRLAGYNEQFF
D: .; J: TRBJ2-5; V: TRBV28; size: .; DNA: TGTGCCAGCAGTTTTGGGGGGCAAGAGACCCAGTACTTC; CDR3: CASSFGGQETQYF
D: .; J: TRBJ1-1; V: TRBV7-9; size: .; DNA: TGTGCCAGCAGCTATGGGAGGGACACTGAAGCTTTCTTT; CDR3: CASSYGRDTEAFF
D: TRBD1; J: TRBJ2-5; V: TRBV7-6; size: .; DNA: TGTGCCAGCAGCCTACAGGGGGCCCGGCGAGAGACCCAGTACTTC; CDR3: CASSLQGARRETQYF
D: .; J: TRBJ1-4; V: TRBV3-1/TRBV3-2; size: .; DNA: TGTGCCAGCAGCCAAGGGTGGCAGGGTGAAGAAAAACTGTTTTTT; CDR3: CASSQGWQGEEKLFF
D: .; J: TRBJ1-5; V: TRBV24-1; size: .; DNA: TGTGCCACCAGTGCCGGTAACAGCAATCAGCCCCAGCATTTT; CDR3: CATSAGNSNQPQHF
D: TRBD2; J: TRBJ2-1; V: TRBV19; size: .; DNA: TGTGCCACCCTCGGAGGTAGCGGGCTTAGTGGTGAGCAGTTCTTC; CDR3: CATLGGSGLSGEQFF
D: TRBD1; J: TRBJ1-4; V: TRBV5-1; size: .; DNA: TGCGCCAGCGGAACTGCGGGACAGAATGAAAAACTGTTTTTT; CDR3: CASGTAGQNEKLFF
D: .; J: TRBJ2-7; V: TRBV27; size: .; DNA: TGTGCCAGCAGTTCCGACAGGACCGCCTACGAGCAGTACTTC; CDR3: CASSSDRTAYEQYF
D: .; J: TRBJ1-4; V: TRBV28; size: .; DNA: TGTGCCAGCAGTTTCCGTGAAAAACTGTTTTTT; CDR3: CASSFREKLFF
D: .; J: TRBJ2-3; V: TRBV7-3; size: .; DNA: TGTGCCAGCAGCTATAAACAGGGCACAGATACGCAGTATTTT; CDR3: CASSYKQGTDTQYF
D: .; J: TRBJ1-2; V: TRBV20-1; size: .; DNA: TGCAGTGCAGACAGCGGGGGCTACACCTTC; CDR3: CSADSGGYTF
D: .; J: TRBJ1-6; V: TRBV3-1/TRBV3-2; size: few; DNA: TGTGCCAGCAGCCAGTGGACAGATTCACCCCTCCACTTT; CDR3: CASSQWTDSPLHF
D: .; J: TRBJ2-7; V: TRBV10-3; size: .; DNA: TGTGCCATCAGTGAGTCGACTCAGTACGAGCAGTACTTC; CDR3: CAISESTQYEQYF
D: .; J: TRBJ1-1; V: TRBV11-2; size: .; DNA: TGTGCCAGCAGCTTAGAGGGGGCCCTGAACACTGAAGCTTTCTTT; CDR3: CASSLEGALNTEAFF
D: .; J: TRBJ1-2; V: TRBV2; size: .; DNA: TGTGCCAGCAGTGTGGGGGGGACTGGAACCTACACCTTC; CDR3: CASSVGGTGTYTF
D: .; J: TRBJ2-1; V: TRBV5-4; size: .; DNA: TGTGCCAGCAGCCAAAAGCTAACTAGTCTCCACAATGAGCAGTTCTTC; CDR3: CASSQKLTSLHNEQFF
D: .; J: TRBJ2-5; V: TRBV9; size: .; DNA: TGTGCCAGCAGCTCCCGGGAGACCCAGTACTTC; CDR3: CASSSRETQYF
D: TRBD1; J: TRBJ1-2; V: TRBV5-1; size: few; DNA: TGCGCCAGCAGCTTTTCTACGGACAGGGTAGCTAACTATGGCTACACCTTC; CDR3: CASSFSTDRVANYGYTF
D: TRBD2; J: TRBJ2-3; V: TRBV24-1; size: .; DNA: TGTGCCACCAGTGATGGGACTAGCGGGGGGGCCGTCGCAGATACGCAGTATTTT; CDR3: CATSDGTSGGAVADTQYF
D: .; J: TRBJ2-7; V: TRBV9; size: .; DNA: TGTGCCAGCAGCGTGGGGTGGGACTCTACCTACGAGCAGTACTTC; CDR3: CASSVGWDSTYEQYF
D: .; J: TRBJ1-4; V: TRBV19; size: .; DNA: TGTGCCAGTAGGTTCACGGGGGGCAATGAAAAACTGTTTTTT; CDR3: CASRFTGGNEKLFF
D: .; J: TRBJ2-3; V: TRBV12-3/TRBV12-4; size: .; DNA: TGTGCCAGCAGCGTCAGTATTGATACGCAGTATTTT; CDR3: CASSVSIDTQYF
D: .; J: TRBJ1-2; V: TRBV5-4; size: once; DNA: TGTGCCAGCAGCTCCACGGGGGGGATCTATGGCTACACCTTC; CDR3: CASSSTGGIYGYTF
D: .; J: TRBJ1-1; V: TRBV20-1; size: few; DNA: TGCAGTGCTAGTACAGGACAGATGAACACTGAAGCTTTCTTT; CDR3: CSASTGQMNTEAFF
D: TRBD2; J: TRBJ2-1; V: TRBV5-1; size: .; DNA: TGCGCCAGCAGCTTGGGTAGCGGGAGGGCCGGTGAGCAGTTCTTC; CDR3: CASSLGSGRAGEQFF
D: .; J: TRBJ1-2; V: TRBV3-1/TRBV3-2; size: .; DNA: TGTGCCAGCAGCCAAGTCCGGGACTCTGGCTACACCTTC; CDR3: CASSQVRDSGYTF